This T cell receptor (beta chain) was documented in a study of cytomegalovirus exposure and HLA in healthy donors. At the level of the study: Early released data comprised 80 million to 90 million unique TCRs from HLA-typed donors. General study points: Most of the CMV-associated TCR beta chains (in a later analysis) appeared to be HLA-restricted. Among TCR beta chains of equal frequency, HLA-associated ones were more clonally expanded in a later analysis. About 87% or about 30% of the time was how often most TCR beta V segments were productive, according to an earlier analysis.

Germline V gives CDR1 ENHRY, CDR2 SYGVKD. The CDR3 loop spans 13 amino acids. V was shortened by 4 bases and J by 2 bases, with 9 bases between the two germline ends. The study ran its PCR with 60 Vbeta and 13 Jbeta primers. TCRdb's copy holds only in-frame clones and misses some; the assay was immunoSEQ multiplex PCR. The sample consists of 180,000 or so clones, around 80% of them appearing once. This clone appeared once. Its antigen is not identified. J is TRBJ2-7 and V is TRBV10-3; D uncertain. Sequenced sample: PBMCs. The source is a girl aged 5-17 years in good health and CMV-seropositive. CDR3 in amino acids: CAISVAATYEQYF. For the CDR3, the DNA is TGTGCCATCAGTGTGGCGGCAACCTACGAGCAGTACTTC.